The 21 T cell receptor beta chains listed next were all sequenced from one sample in a study of blood T cells in healthy people across ages (dated by TCRdb to about 2015). The library was produced with 5' RACE. The data were produced on an Illumina HiSeq 2500. A second about 6 to 11 cycle PCR used a sample-barcoded 5' primer and a J-beta primer mix. The public reads were reanalyzed by TCRdb: fastp trimming at Q25, MiXCR alignment, in-frame beta chains only. Identical CDR3 protein sequences are pooled into one entry, listed with their most common genes and DNA. Counted in this sample were over 600,000 distinct CDR3 sequences; less than 45% of them appeared once. Of the sample, 25% to 35% falls within the top ten clones. Sequenced input: blood. These receptor sequences come from a man older than 75 in good health.

The chain combines TRBV20-1 with TRBJ1-2; the D gene is possibly TRBD1 (6 bases). CDR1 is DFQATT and CDR2 is SNEGSKA in the germline V gene (reference sequence). Trimming pared 0 bases from V and 4 bases from J, leaving 6 bases between. CDR3 length: 12 amino acids. CDR3 loop: CSARDRGYGYTF. Written as DNA, the CDR3 is TGCAGTGCTAGAGACAGGGGCTATGGCTACACCTTC.

The chain's CDR3 is CATSRDLGGGQPQHF. The DNA for the CDR3 is TGTGCCACCAGCAGAGATTTGGGGGGCGGTCAGCCCCAGCATTTT. The chain couples TRBV15 to TRBJ1-5, with a weak D call TRBD1 (6 bases). Between the trimmed V and J ends, which lost 0 bases and 6 bases, there was a span of 12 bases. The CDR3 has 15 residues. CDR1 is LNHNV and CDR2 is YYDKDF in the germline V gene (reference sequence).

This clonotype occurred a few times. The rearrangement uses TRBV5-6 and TRBJ2-6; TRBD2 is a possible D gene (5 bases). Trimming left V 0 bases short and J 1 base short, with 11 bases between. This CDR3 is built from 17 residues. Germline V CDR1 and CDR2: SGHDT, YYEEEE. CDR3 amino acids: CASSLGGFTSGANVLTF. The CDR3 bases are TGTGCCAGCAGCTTGGGAGGGTTCACTTCTGGGGCCAACGTCCTGACTTTC.

The chain carries TRBV14 and TRBJ2-1; no definite D call. Trimming left V 5 bases short and J 9 bases short, with 14 bases between. Germline CDR1 and CDR2: SGHDN and FVKESK. CDR3 length: 13 residues. The CDR3 DNA follows: TGTGCCAGCAGCTGGCAACCCCACGGTGAGCAGTTCTTC. Its protein product is CASSWQPHGEQFF.

The V gene is TRBV6-6, the J gene TRBJ2-1; 7 nucleotides match TRBD2. The CDR3 has 16 amino acids. The V gene's germline CDR1 is MNHNY and CDR2 SVGAGI (reference sequence). Losses at the gene ends were 6 bases for V and 3 bases for J; bases not matched to a gene: 11. The CDR3 coding sequence is TGTGCCAGCAGGCCCATGGGCGGGAGCCTCTACAATGAGCAGTTCTTC. Amino acids: CASRPMGGSLYNEQFF.

This clonotype has only a few counts. No DNA is shown, since the ends of the CDR3 on it are uncertain; the CDR3 is the one TCRdb lists. The genes are TRBV15 and TRBJ2-7; the table's D call TRBD1 went unverified against the DNA. In germline, CDR1 is LNHNV, CDR2 YYDKDF (reference sequence). The CDR3 spans 15 residues, counting both ends. The CDR3 sequence: CATSRTFGQGGQQYF.

On this clonotype itself: Since a much larger clone is just one base distant, this may be a read error. The V call is TRBV6-2 or TRBV6-3, the J call TRBJ2-3; D may be TRBD1 (5 bases). This CDR3 is 14 amino acids long. Germline CDR1 is MNHEY and CDR2 is SVGEGT. V lost 5 bases and J 4 bases, leaving 13 bases between the germline ends. The CDR3 coding sequence is TGTGCCAGCAGTGACGGCAGGGTCCCAGATACGCAGTATTTT. It codes for CASSDGRVPDTQYF.

On this clonotype itself: A clone one base away is much larger, so this may be a read error. The CDR3 loop is CVSSQATSLSREETQYF. CDR3 in DNA: TGCGTCAGCAGCCAAGCGACTAGTTTAAGCAGAGAAGAGACCCAGTACTTC. The rearrangement joins TRBV4-3 to TRBJ2-5; TRBD2 might be the D (6 bases). Germline-derived CDR1 and CDR2 are LGHNA and YSLEER. The CDR3 is 17 residues long.

V and J are TRBV11-2 and TRBJ2-3; D unresolved. The CDR3 is 13 amino acids. Trimming took 0 bases from V and 3 from J, leaving 4 bases between them. Germline lookup yields CDR1 SGHAT and CDR2 FQNNGV. The CDR3 nucleotides are TGTGCCAGCAGCTTAGATGGGACAGATACGCAGTATTTT. This gives the protein CASSLDGTDTQYF.

In this sample, this clonotype turned up a few times. The V and J genes are TRBV25-1 and TRBJ2-7; D gene ambiguous. Trimming took off 2 bases at V and 6 bases at J, with 5 bases between the two ends. The CDR3 contains 11 residues. Germline values: CDR1 MGHDK, CDR2 SYGVNS. The CDR3 region is CASSEVGEQYF. Here the CDR3 DNA reads TGTGCCAGCAGTGAAGTCGGCGAGCAGTACTTC.

The chain uses TRBV5-5 and TRBJ1-2; 7 positions agree with TRBD1. The germline CDR1 and CDR2 sequences are SGHKS and YYEKEE (reference sequence). V was clipped by 4 bases and J by 8 bases; unmatched bases: 14. The CDR3 sequence is 15 residues long. CDR3 residues: CASSRLSTGMGGYTF. The CDR3 bases are TGTGCCAGCAGCCGCTTGTCGACAGGGATGGGCGGCTACACCTTC.

The chain has TRBV27 and TRBJ2-3, with D possibly TRBD1 on 8 matching bases. V was cut by 5 bases and J by 1 base, with 22 bases left in between. The CDR3 has 18 amino acids. Germline assignment: CDR1 MNHEY and CDR2 SMNVEV (reference sequence). The CDR3 spells CASSTNPYRGGGTDTQYF. As DNA, the CDR3 is TGTGCCAGCAGTACCAACCCGTACAGGGGGGGTGGCACAGATACGCAGTATTTT.

The J gene is TRBJ1-5, the V gene TRBV4-3, with D possibly being TRBD1 (6 bases). The CDR3 length is 14 residues. CDR1 LGHNA and CDR2 YSLEER come from the germline V gene. Trimming took 2 bases from V and 6 from J, leaving 11 bases between them. The CDR3 region has the DNA TGCGCCAGCAGCCAAAGGACAGAGGTTCAGCCCCAGCATTTT. As protein: CASSQRTEVQPQHF.

A single count supports this clonotype. This sequence joins TRBV2 and TRBJ2-7; perhaps TRBD1 as D (6 bases). This CDR3 comprises 16 residues. V was cut by 1 base and J by 4 bases, with 17 bases left in between. The germline V gene encodes CDR1 SNHLY and CDR2 FYNNEI. This CDR3 reads CASSEDTGSQPYEQYF. DNA of the CDR3: TGTGCCAGCAGTGAAGACACAGGGTCTCAACCTTACGAGCAGTACTTC.

The chain joins TRBV5-1 to TRBJ1-1; D is unclear. The V and J ends lost 5 bases and 3 bases respectively, with 20 bases between them. CDR1 is SGHRS and CDR2 is YFSETQ in the germline V gene. CDR3 length equals 16 residues. CDR3 loop: CASSSTSGFGDTEAFF. Written as DNA, the CDR3 is TGCGCCAGCAGTTCTACCTCGGGATTTGGGGACACTGAAGCTTTCTTT.

The rearrangement links TRBV6-2 or TRBV6-3 to TRBJ1-2; 10 positions match TRBD1. Losses at the gene ends were 5 bases for V and 5 bases for J; bases not matched to a gene: 11. The CDR3 has 16 amino acids. Germline lookup yields CDR1 MNHEY and CDR2 SVGEGT. CDR3 in amino acids: CASSKSRDRGLYGYTF. The CDR3 coding sequence is TGTGCCAGCAGTAAGTCCCGGGACAGGGGCTTGTATGGCTACACCTTC.

The sample holds a few counts of this clonotype. The chain links TRBV6-2 or TRBV6-3 to TRBJ2-7; a possible D gene is TRBD1 (6 bases). The CDR3 totals 13 residues. Germline-derived CDR1 and CDR2 are MNHEY and SVGEGT. V shed 6 bases and J shed 5 bases, with 14 bases lying between them. The chain's CDR3 is CASSLTRGNEQYF. CDR3 nucleotides: TGTGCCAGCAGCCTTACCAGGGGCAACGAGCAGTACTTC.

Details on this clonotype: This sequence may be a read error, since a much larger clone differs from it by one base. The rearrangement uses TRBV7-2 and TRBJ2-7; D is unresolved. CDR3 length equals 16 residues. Germline-derived CDR1 and CDR2 are SGHTA and FQGNSA. V was clipped by 1 base and J by 2 bases, with 15 bases between them. The CDR3 DNA reads TGTGCCAGCAGCTTAGATGGAGCTGGAAGCCCCTACGAGCAGTACTTC. Translation gives CASSLDGAGSPYEQYF.

With regard to this clonotype: A much larger clone differs from this one at a single base, so this may be a read error. The V and J genes are TRBV27 and TRBJ2-3; D is unclear. Germline CDR1 and CDR2: MNHEY and SMNVEV (reference sequence). This CDR3 has 17 residues. CDR3 in amino acids: CTSSPPSYSPNTDTQYF. CDR3 coding DNA: TGTACCAGCAGTCCGCCATCGTATTCTCCCAACACAGATACGCAGTATTTT.

The rearrangement links TRBV18 to TRBJ1-2; D is ambiguous. The V gene's germline CDR1 is KGHSH and CDR2 LQKENI. V shed 0 bases and J shed 4 bases, with 15 bases lying between them. The length of the CDR3 is 16 residues. The CDR3 loop reads CASSPPGNEVSYGYTF. CDR3 DNA sequence: TGTGCCAGCTCACCACCCGGAAATGAGGTATCCTATGGCTACACCTTC.

This clonotype was observed at least ten times. V gene TRBV6-2 or TRBV6-3 combines with J gene TRBJ2-6; perhaps TRBD2 as D (6 bases). Trimming took 0 bases from V and 3 from J, leaving 12 bases between them. The CDR3 is made up of 17 amino acids. Germline V gene lookup returns CDR1 MNHEY and CDR2 SVGEGT. CDR3 coding DNA: TGTGCCAGCAGTTACTCGAGCGGGCTGATTGGGGCCAACGTCCTGACTTTC. Amino acid sequence: CASSYSSGLIGANVLTF.